These 13 T cell receptor beta chains share one sample of origin, sequenced in a study of CD8 T cells in Susac syndrome. An input of roughly 0.45 to 1 ug of RNA was subjected to reverse transcription using random hexamers. MiXCR, applied by TCRdb to the immunoSEQ multiplex PCR reads, yields one record per CDR3 protein. The table has 80,000 or so distinct CDR3 sequences, approximately 94% seen once. The specimen sequenced was CD8+ T cells from PBMCs. Receptors were obtained from a human donor in good health.

The chain couples TRBV24-1 to TRBJ2-1; a possible D gene is TRBD2 (5 bases). The CDR3 extends over 13 amino acids. Trimming pared 3 bases from V and 7 bases from J, leaving 9 bases between. CDR1 and CDR2 from the germline V gene are KGHDR and SFDVKD. The CDR3 sequence is CATSDLGENEQFF. CDR3 DNA sequence: TGTGCCACCAGTGATCTGGGAGAGAATGAGCAGTTCTTC.

The chain joins TRBV11-2 to TRBJ2-3; possibly TRBD2 for D (6 bases). This CDR3 comprises 16 residues. Per germline, CDR1 SGHAT and CDR2 FQNNGV. Trimming shortened V by 0 bases and J by 7 bases, and 17 bases separated the two germline ends. CDR3 region: CASSLEEGGRWNTQYF. The CDR3 nucleotides read TGTGCCAGCAGCTTAGAGGAGGGAGGTCGGTGGAATACGCAGTATTTT.

The V and J genes are TRBV5-1 and TRBJ2-7; D gene uncertain. The V end was cut by 2 bases, the J end by 3 bases, with 21 bases between. CDR1 is SGHRS, CDR2 YFSETQ, per germline. This CDR3 is built from 17 residues. This CDR3 reads CASSFPHLRRLDYEQYV. Written as DNA, the CDR3 is TGCGCCAGCAGCTTTCCCCACTTAAGACGGTTAGACTACGAGCAGTACGTC.

The chain uses TRBV19 and TRBJ1-2; D remains ambiguous. CDR1 and CDR2 (germline): LNHDA, SQIVND (reference sequence). This CDR3 is built from 14 residues. V was clipped by 5 bases and J by 1 base, with 11 bases between them. The DNA for the CDR3 is TGTGCCAGTAGTGCCCCCGGGAGTAACTATGGCTACACCTTC. Residues: CASSAPGSNYGYTF.

V usage is TRBV4-1 and J usage is TRBJ1-2; D gene uncertain. The V gene lost 0 bases and the J gene lost 2 bases, with 10 bases spanning the gap. Germline CDR1 is MGHRA and CDR2 is YSYEKL. The CDR3 is 15 amino acids. CDR3 region: CASSQENRANYGYTF. The CDR3 DNA sequence: TGCGCCAGCAGCCAAGAGAACCGAGCGAACTATGGCTACACCTTC.

In its sample, this clonotype was seen once. The V and J genes are TRBV19 and TRBJ1-1; D ambiguous. From germline, CDR1 is LNHDA and CDR2 SQIVND (reference sequence). Between the trimmed V and J ends, which lost 5 bases and 9 bases, there was a span of 10 bases. The CDR3 is 11 residues long. CDR3 sequence reads: CASSFAWQAFF. CDR3 DNA: TGTGCCAGTAGTTTCGCCTGGCAAGCTTTCTTT.

The CDR3 region is CASSPGQGLRWTQYF. The CDR3 DNA follows: TGCGCCAGCAGCCCAGGACAGGGTCTAAGGTGGACCCAGTACTTC. This chain links TRBV4-3 with TRBJ2-5; TRBD1 matches at 8 bases. Germline assignment: CDR1 LGHNA and CDR2 YSLEER. Trimming cost V 4 bases and J 7 bases; bases outside gene matches: 11. This CDR3 has 15 residues.

The V call is TRBV12-3 or TRBV12-4, the J call TRBJ1-1; D not certain. The CDR3 spans 13 residues. The V and J ends lost 4 bases and 1 base respectively, with 7 bases between them. CDR3 sequence: CASSWVKNTEAFF. In DNA form, the CDR3 reads TGTGCCAGCAGTTGGGTGAAGAACACTGAAGCTTTCTTT.

In DNA form, the CDR3 reads TGTGCCACCAGTGGAACGTCCGGGGAGCTGTTTTTT. Translating gives CATSGTSGELFF. This chain links TRBV24-1 with TRBJ2-2; D gene unclear. V was clipped by 5 bases and J by 6 bases, with 6 bases between them. The V gene's germline CDR1 is KGHDR and CDR2 SFDVKD. The CDR3 length is 12 residues.

This clonotype is a singleton in its sample. This CDR3 reads CASSLASGGIRGYNEQFF. The CDR3 DNA reads TGTGCCAGCAGCTTGGCTAGCGGGGGGATCAGAGGGTACAATGAGCAGTTCTTC. The V gene is TRBV11-2, the J gene TRBJ2-1, with 11 bases identical to TRBD2. The CDR3 has 18 residues. Germline assignment: CDR1 SGHAT and CDR2 FQNNGV. J gave up 4 bases and V 3 bases, and 11 bases lay outside the gene matches.

In DNA, the CDR3 is TGTGCCAGCAGTTTAGGGGTACGGTATAATTCACCCCTCCACTTT. Protein product: CASSLGVRYNSPLHF. V usage is TRBV28 and J usage is TRBJ1-6; D is undetermined. This CDR3 comprises 15 residues. Germline V gene sequence: CDR1 MDHEN, CDR2 SYDVKM. The V and J ends lost 2 bases and 4 bases respectively, with 9 bases between them.

This clonotype was seen a single time. The chain links TRBV2 to TRBJ2-7; TRBD2 might be the D (6 bases). V dropped 6 bases and J dropped 9 bases, with 15 bases sitting between them. The germline gives CDR1 SNHLY, CDR2 FYNNEI. The CDR3 has 12 amino acids. The CDR3 is CASRGGVNLQYV. CDR3 nucleotide sequence: TGTGCCAGCAGGGGGGGTGTGAACCTGCAGTACGTC.

The J gene is TRBJ2-7, the V gene TRBV27; tentatively, D is TRBD1 or TRBD2 (5 bases each). The germline gives CDR1 MNHEY, CDR2 SMNVEV (reference sequence). This CDR3 is built from 14 residues. Trimming removed 2 bases from V and 0 bases from J, with 8 bases in between. CDR3 protein: CASSLGTASYEQYF. The CDR3 coding sequence is TGTGCCAGCAGTTTAGGGACGGCCTCCTACGAGCAGTACTTC.